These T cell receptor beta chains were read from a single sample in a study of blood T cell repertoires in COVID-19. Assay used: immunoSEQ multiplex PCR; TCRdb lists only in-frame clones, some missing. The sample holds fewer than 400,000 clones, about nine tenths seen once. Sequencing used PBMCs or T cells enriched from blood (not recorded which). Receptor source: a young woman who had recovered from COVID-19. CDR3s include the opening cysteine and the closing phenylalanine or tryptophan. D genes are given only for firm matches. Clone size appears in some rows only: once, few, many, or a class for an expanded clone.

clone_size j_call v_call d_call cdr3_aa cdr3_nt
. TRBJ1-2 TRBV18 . CASSLRQSEGYTF TGTGCCAGCTCACTTCGACAATCGGAAGGCTACACCTTC
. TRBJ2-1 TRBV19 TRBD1 CASSVTGGYNEQFF TGTGCCAGTAGTGTGACAGGGGGGTACAATGAGCAGTTCTTC
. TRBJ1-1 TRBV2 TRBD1 CASSDPPRGFDTEAFF TGTGCCAGCAGTGATCCCCCCAGGGGGTTCGACACTGAAGCTTTCTTT
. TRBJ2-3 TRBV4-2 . CASSQDPYTDTQYF TGTGCCAGCAGCCAAGACCCTTACACAGATACGCAGTATTTT
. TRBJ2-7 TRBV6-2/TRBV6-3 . CASSRDGGGRSYEQYF TGTGCCAGCAGCCGGGACGGGGGAGGCCGGTCCTACGAGCAGTACTTC
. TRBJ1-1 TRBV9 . CASSVSMGATEAFF TGTGCCAGCAGCGTATCCATGGGGGCCACTGAAGCTTTCTTT
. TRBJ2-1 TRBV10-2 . CASSESIAKFF TGCGCCAGCAGTGAGTCGATAGCAAAGTTCTTC
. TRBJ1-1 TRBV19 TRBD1 CASGLTGDTEAFF TGTGCCAGCGGCCTGACAGGGGACACTGAAGCTTTCTTT
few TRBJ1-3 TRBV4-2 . CASSQTRSSGNTIYF TGTGCCAGCAGCCAGACTAGGAGCTCTGGAAACACCATATATTTT
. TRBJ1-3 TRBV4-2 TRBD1 CATAVGGTGNTIYF TGTGCGACTGCGGTAGGGGGCACTGGAAACACCATATATTTT
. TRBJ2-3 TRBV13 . CASSPSTPSTDTQYF TGTGCCAGCAGCCCCTCAACTCCGAGCACAGATACGCAGTATTTT
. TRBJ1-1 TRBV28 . CASSIPTTRRTEAFF TGTGCCAGCAGTATCCCGACAACCCGTAGGACTGAAGCTTTCTTT
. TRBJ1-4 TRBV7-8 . CASTSGVINEKLFF TGTGCCAGCACCTCAGGGGTCATCAATGAAAAACTGTTTTTT
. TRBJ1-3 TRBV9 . CASSARGGSGNTIYF TGTGCCAGCAGCGCTAGGGGGGGTTCTGGAAACACCATATATTTT
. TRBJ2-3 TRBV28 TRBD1 CASSLVGQGGLNTQYF TGTGCCAGCAGTTTAGTCGGACAGGGGGGTCTTAATACGCAGTATTTT
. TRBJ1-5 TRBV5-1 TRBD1 CASSLTGEDNQPQHF TGCGCCAGCAGTTTGACAGGGGAGGACAATCAGCCCCAGCATTTT
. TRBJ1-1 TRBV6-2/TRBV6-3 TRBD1 CASSWSRDSLLNTEAFF TGTGCCAGCAGTTGGTCACGGGACAGCTTACTGAACACTGAAGCTTTCTTT
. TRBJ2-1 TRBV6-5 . CASGRSSSYNEQFF TGTGCCAGCGGCAGGTCGAGCTCCTACAATGAGCAGTTCTTC
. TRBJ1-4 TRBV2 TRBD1 CASSGGTDTATNEKLFF TGTGCCAGCAGTGGGGGGACAGATACTGCAACTAATGAAAAACTGTTTTTT
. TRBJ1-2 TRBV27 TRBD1 CASSKPGQGSGYTF TGTGCCAGCAGTAAGCCGGGACAGGGGAGCGGCTACACCTTC
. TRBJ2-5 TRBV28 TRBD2 CASSFGASGGQETQYF TGTGCCAGCAGTTTTGGGGCTAGCGGGGGACAAGAGACCCAGTACTTC
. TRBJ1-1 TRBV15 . CATSRLQGSDEAFF TGTGCCACCAGCAGACTGCAGGGGTCGGATGAAGCTTTCTTT
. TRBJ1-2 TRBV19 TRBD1 CASSQTLQDRGNYGYTF TGTGCCAGTAGCCAAACACTACAGGACAGGGGTAACTATGGCTACACCTTC
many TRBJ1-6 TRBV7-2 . CASSLDAEISPLHF TGTGCCAGCAGCTTAGACGCGGAGATCTCACCCCTCCACTTT
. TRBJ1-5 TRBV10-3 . CAISESYGEWAQPQHF TGTGCCATCAGTGAGTCGTACGGGGAATGGGCTCAGCCCCAGCATTTT
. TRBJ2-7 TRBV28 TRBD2 CASSPQLAGVYEQYF TGTGCCAGCAGTCCCCAACTAGCGGGAGTCTACGAGCAGTACTTC
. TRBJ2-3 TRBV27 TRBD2 CASTAASGHNGTDTQYF TGTGCCAGCACGGCGGCTAGCGGCCACAATGGCACAGATACGCAGTATTTT
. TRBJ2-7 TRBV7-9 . CASSSPPWDEQYF TGTGCCAGCAGTAGCCCCCCATGGGACGAGCAGTACTTC
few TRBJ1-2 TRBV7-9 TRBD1 CASSLTGPNYGYTF TGTGCCAGCAGCCTGACAGGGCCTAACTATGGCTACACCTTC
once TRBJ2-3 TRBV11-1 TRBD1 CASSSGQGASDTQYF TGTGCCAGCAGCTCCGGACAGGGGGCGTCAGATACGCAGTATTTT
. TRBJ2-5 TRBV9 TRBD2 CASSVKAGGVVEETQYF TGTGCCAGCAGCGTAAAAGCGGGGGGGGTCGTGGAAGAGACCCAGTACTTC
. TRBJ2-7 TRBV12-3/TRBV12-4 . CASSLARGYEQYF TGTGCCAGCAGTTTAGCGCGCGGCTACGAGCAGTACTTC
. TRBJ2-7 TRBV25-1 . CASTGIYEQYF TGTGCCAGCACGGGAATATACGAGCAGTACTTC
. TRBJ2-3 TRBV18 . CASSPRPPDTQYF TGTGCCAGCTCACCACGGCCCCCAGATACGCAGTATTTT
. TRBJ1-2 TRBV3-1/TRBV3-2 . CASSKLANYGYTF TGTGCCAGCAGTAAATTAGCTAACTATGGCTACACCTTC
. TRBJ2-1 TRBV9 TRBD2 CASSVSATISGATYEQFF TGTGCCAGCAGCGTCTCTGCGACAATTAGCGGGGCTACATATGAGCAGTTCTTC
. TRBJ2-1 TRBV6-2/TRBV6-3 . CASSYSDWSSYNEQFF TGTGCCAGCAGTTACTCGGACTGGAGCTCCTACAATGAGCAGTTCTTC
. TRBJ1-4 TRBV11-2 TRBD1 CASRRGTGGRNEKLFF TGTGCCAGCAGGCGTGGGACAGGGGGCCGGAATGAAAAACTGTTTTTT
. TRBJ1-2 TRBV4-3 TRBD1 CASSQDLTGTSYGYTF TGCGCCAGCAGCCAAGATCTGACAGGGACTTCCTATGGCTACACCTTC
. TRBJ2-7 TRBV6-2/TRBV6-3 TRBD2 CASSQETSGRRYEQYF TGTGCCAGCAGTCAAGAGACTAGCGGGCGCCGCTACGAGCAGTACTTC
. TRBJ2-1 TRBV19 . CAVGRAYNEQFF TGTGCCGTCGGGCGGGCCTACAATGAGCAGTTCTTC
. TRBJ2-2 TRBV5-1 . CASSLEGSGSLLNTGELFF TGCGCCAGCAGCTTGGAGGGTAGCGGATCTTTATTAAACACCGGGGAGCTGTTTTTT
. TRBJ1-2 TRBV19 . CASSDRDYGYTF TGTGCCAGTAGCGACCGGGACTATGGCTACACCTTC
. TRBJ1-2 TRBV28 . CASSLSPVANYGYTF TGTGCCAGCAGTTTATCGCCAGTAGCGAACTATGGCTACACCTTC
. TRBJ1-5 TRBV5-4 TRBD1 CASSEGQGNNQPQHF TGTGCCAGCAGCGAGGGACAGGGCAACAATCAGCCCCAGCATTTT
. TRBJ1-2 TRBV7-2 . CASSPVGGSNYGYTF TGTGCCAGCAGTCCCGTGGGGGGGTCTAACTATGGCTACACCTTC
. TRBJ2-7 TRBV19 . CASSMSSPRGAAYEQYF TGTGCCAGTAGTATGAGTAGCCCCAGGGGAGCAGCCTACGAGCAGTACTTC
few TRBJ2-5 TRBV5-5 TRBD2 CASSQLAGGETQYF TGTGCCAGCAGCCAGCTAGCGGGAGGAGAGACCCAGTACTTC
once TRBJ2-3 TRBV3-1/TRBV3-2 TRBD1 CASSRGTVKDTQYF TGTGCCAGCAGCCGAGGGACAGTCAAAGATACGCAGTATTTT
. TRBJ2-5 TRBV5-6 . CASSFREETQYF TGTGCCAGCAGCTTCCGGGAGGAGACCCAGTACTTC
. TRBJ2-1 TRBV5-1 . CASSWRTTSLNNEQFF TGCGCCAGCAGCTGGAGGACCACAAGCCTAAACAATGAGCAGTTCTTC
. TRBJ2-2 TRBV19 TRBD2 CASSGGLAGHPNTGELFF TGTGCCAGTAGTGGAGGACTAGCGGGCCACCCGAACACCGGGGAGCTGTTTTTT
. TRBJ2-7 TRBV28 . CASSLIAHLLQYF TGTGCCAGCAGTTTAATTGCACACCTCTTGCAGTACTTC
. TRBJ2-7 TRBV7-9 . CASSLAMSSYEQYF TGTGCCAGCAGCTTAGCTATGAGCTCCTACGAGCAGTACTTC
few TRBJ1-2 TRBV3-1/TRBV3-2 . CASSQDYSGHSYGYTF TGTGCCAGCAGCCAAGATTACTCGGGACATAGCTATGGCTACACCTTC